There are many counts of the clone carrying this TCR beta chain. No antigen is known for it. Template switching by 5'RACE produced TCR cDNA, adding a universal primer site and UMIs. MiXCR, run by TCRdb on the 5' RACE reads, gives a single entry per CDR3 protein. The sample shows fewer than 350,000 distinct CDR3 sequences, roughly 4.3% of them seen only once. The sample comes from a study of T cells after yellow fever vaccination. Trimming removed 7 bases from V and 2 bases from J, with 9 bases in between. Germline-derived CDR1 and CDR2 are SEHNR and FQNEAQ (reference sequence). The CDR3 contains 13 residues. Study results and limitations: Boosting was followed by the reappearance of most primary-vaccination clones (less than 98% CD4, 88% CD8). Of the clonotypes, a small share occurred in both CD4 and CD8 compartments. A weaker but faster secondary response was observed, peaking on day 5 versus 15.

The source was PBMCs, collected 15 days after the yellow fever booster vaccination. The V call is TRBV7-9, the J call TRBJ1-3, with D unresolved. The clonotype comes from a man between 18 and 29 years old who received the YFV17D yellow fever vaccine. The CDR3 reads CASNPDTGNTIYF. The CDR3 coding sequence is TGTGCCAGCAACCCAGACACTGGAAACACCATATATTTT.